The 8 T cell receptor beta chains below were found in one sample sequenced in a study of regulatory T cells in long-lasting Graves disease. Construction of TCR beta libraries relied on iRepertoire HTBI primers and on Arm-PCR targeting CDR3 regions. Via MiXCR, TCRdb re-called the multiplex PCR reads, giving one row per CDR3 protein. The table has 400,000 to 500,000 distinct CDR3 sequences, 15% seen once. Time point reported: newly diagnosed GD, antithyroid drugs for less than 3 months. After RNA was extracted from PBMCs, the TCR library was made from it. These data also featured in a second study, about T cells in Graves' hyperthyroidism and ophthalmopathy.

Sequenced material: peripheral blood mononuclear cells (PBMCs), taken at new diagnosis, from a patient treated with antithyroid drugs. These receptors were obtained from a young woman with Graves disease.

In its sample, this clonotype was seen many times. V gene TRBV5-1 combines with J gene TRBJ2-1; 8 bases fit TRBD2. In germline, CDR1 is SGHRS, CDR2 YFSETQ. V lost 4 bases to trimming and J lost 0 bases; unmatched junction nucleotides: 6. There are 16 residues in the CDR3. CDR3 protein: CASSEQAGVSYNEQFF. CDR3 nucleotides: TGCGCCAGCAGCGAGCAAGCGGGAGTCTCCTACAATGAGCAGTTCTTC.

This clonotype has at least ten counts. The CDR3 spells CASSQDKGRPHLHF. As DNA, the CDR3 is TGTGCCAGCAGCCAAGATAAGGGCAGGCCCCACCTCCACTTT. This chain joins TRBV3-1 and TRBJ1-6, with D hard to call. V dropped 0 bases and J dropped 15 bases, with 15 bases sitting between them. This CDR3 contains 14 residues. The germline CDR1 and CDR2 sequences are LGHDT and YNNKEL (reference sequence). The entire variable domain, with the rest obtained from reference TRBV3-1 and TRBJ1-6, is as follows: DTAVSQTPKYLVTQMGNDKSIKCEQNLGHDTMYWYKQDSKKFLKIMFSYNNKELIINETVPNRFSPKSPDKAHLNLHINSLELGDSAVYFCASSQDKGRPHLHFGNGTRLTVT.

This clonotype was detected many times. This chain connects TRBV20-1 to TRBJ2-7; D ambiguous. V was pared by 5 bases and J by 0 bases, with 17 bases between. This CDR3 is 15 amino acids long. Germline V gene sequence: CDR1 DFQATT, CDR2 SNEGSKA (reference sequence). CDR3 sequence reads: CSAEEAKKSSYEQYF. CDR3 DNA sequence: TGCAGTGCTGAAGAGGCAAAAAAAAGCTCCTACGAGCAGTACTTC.

About this clonotype: This may be a read error: a much more frequent sequence differs by one nucleotide. This chain links TRBV11-2 with TRBJ2-1; 7 bases line up with TRBD1. With V trimmed by 4 bases and J by 10 bases, 16 bases remained unmatched. Germline CDR1 is SGHAT and CDR2 is FQNNGV. The CDR3 loop spans 16 amino acids. CDR3 in DNA: TGTGCCAGCAGCTCACACAGGGGCGTCGAAATCAACGAGCAGTTCTTC. Its translation is CASSSHRGVEINEQFF.

This clonotype was counted many times. V gene TRBV20-1 combines with J gene TRBJ2-1; the match to TRBD2 covers 11 bases. The CDR3 totals 19 residues. Germline values: CDR1 DFQATT, CDR2 SNEGSKA (reference sequence). J was trimmed by 3 bases and V by 1 base; bases with no gene match: 14. CDR3 protein: CSARGTSGRGREFYNEQFF. CDR3 DNA: TGCAGTGCTAGAGGAACTAGCGGGAGAGGAAGGGAGTTCTACAATGAGCAGTTCTTC.

This clonotype was observed at least ten times. This rearrangement joins TRBV20-1 to TRBJ2-5; weak D call: TRBD2 (6 bases). V gave up 0 bases and J gave up 4 bases, with 12 bases separating them. The length of the CDR3 is 14 residues. Germline lookup yields CDR1 DFQATT and CDR2 SNEGSKA (reference sequence). The CDR3 loop is CSARDWLGGETQYF. The CDR3 DNA is TGCAGTGCTAGAGATTGGCTCGGGGGAGAGACCCAGTACTTC.

The chain employs TRBV7-9 and TRBJ2-1; TRBD2 might be the D (6 bases). The CDR3 runs 16 residues. V lost 1 base and J 1 base, leaving 11 bases between the germline ends. Germline assignment: CDR1 SEHNR and CDR2 FQNEAQ (reference sequence). The chain's CDR3 is CASSLGRGASYNEQFF. CDR3 coding DNA: TGTGCCAGCAGCTTAGGGAGGGGAGCGTCCTACAATGAGCAGTTCTTC.

This rearrangement joins TRBV25-1 to TRBJ1-2; D remains ambiguous. The germline V and J ends were trimmed by 2 bases and 8 bases, with 12 bases remaining between them. Germline loops: CDR1 MGHDK, CDR2 SYGVNS. The CDR3 is 13 amino acids. CDR3 DNA: TGTGCCAGCAGTGAAAGACGATCGACCGGCTACACCTTC. It is translated as CASSERRSTGYTF.